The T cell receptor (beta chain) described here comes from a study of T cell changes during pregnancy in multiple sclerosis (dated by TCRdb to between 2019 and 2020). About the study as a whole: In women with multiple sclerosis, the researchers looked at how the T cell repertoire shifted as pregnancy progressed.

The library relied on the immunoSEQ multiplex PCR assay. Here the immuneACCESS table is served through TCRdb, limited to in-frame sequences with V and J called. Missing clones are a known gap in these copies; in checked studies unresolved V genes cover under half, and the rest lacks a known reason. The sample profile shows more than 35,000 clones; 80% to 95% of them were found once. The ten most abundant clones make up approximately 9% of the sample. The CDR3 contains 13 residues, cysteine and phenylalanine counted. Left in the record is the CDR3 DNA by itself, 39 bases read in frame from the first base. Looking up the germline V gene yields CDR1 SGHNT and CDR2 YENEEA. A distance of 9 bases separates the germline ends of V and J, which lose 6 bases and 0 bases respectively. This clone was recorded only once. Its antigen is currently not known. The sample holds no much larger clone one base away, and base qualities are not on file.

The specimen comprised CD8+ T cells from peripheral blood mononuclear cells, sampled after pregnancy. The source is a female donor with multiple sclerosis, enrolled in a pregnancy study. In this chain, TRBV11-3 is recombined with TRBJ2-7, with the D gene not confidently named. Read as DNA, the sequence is TGTGCCAGCAGTTCATTTAGCTCCTACGAGCAGTACTTC. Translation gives CASSSFSSYEQYF.